This T cell receptor (beta chain) came from a study of T-cell reconstitution after alpha-beta-depleted transplantation in children. During its preparation, the TCRbeta library received unique molecular identifiers. TCRdb reprocessed the PCR reads with MiXCR, giving one entry per CDR3 protein. Here the sample spans about 200,000 distinct CDR3 sequences, roughly 14% being singletons. The length of the CDR3 is 15 residues. The trim removed 4 bases at V and 2 bases at J, leaving 5 bases unmatched. Per the germline V gene, CDR1 is SGHTA and CDR2 is FQGNSA. The sample was PBMCs from the stem cell graft donor, taken from the stem cell graft. The source is a human donor who donated a stem cell graft to a child with acute lymphoblastic leukemia. V gene TRBV7-2 combines with J gene TRBJ2-3; 8 bases line up with TRBD2. CDR3 sequence reads: CASSYTSGVTDTQYF. The CDR3 bases are TGTGCCAGCAGCTATACTAGCGGTGTCACAGATACGCAGTATTTT.